Below, 16 T cell receptor beta chains from the same sample are listed, as sequenced in a study. TCRdb processed the 5' RACE reads anew with MiXCR; each CDR3 protein has one entry. This sample has 52,000 or so distinct CDR3 sequences, with roughly 20% found just once. Cells sorted as Tregs were CD4+, CD25+ and CD127-/low. Sequences were obtained from tumor-infiltrating Tregs sorted from the breast tumor. Source of these receptors: a female donor with breast cancer.

This clonotype was recorded a few times. This chain connects TRBV7-9 to TRBJ2-2; D is perhaps TRBD1 or TRBD2 (5 bases each). Germline CDR1 is SEHNR and CDR2 is FQNEAQ (reference sequence). V was shortened by 6 bases and J by 0 bases, with 17 bases between the two germline ends. The CDR3 has 17 residues. This CDR3 is CASSQWSRGPNTGELFF. CDR3 DNA sequence: TGTGCCAGCAGTCAATGGAGTCGGGGACCGAACACCGGGGAGCTGTTTTTT.

This clonotype was recorded many times. V is TRBV9 and J is TRBJ2-7; 10 bases map to TRBD1. Germline trimming cut 4 bases from V and 2 bases from J; bases unmatched to any gene: 3. Germline CDR1 reads SGDLS; CDR2 reads YYNGEE. CDR3 length: 14 amino acids. The CDR3 protein is CASSPGQGAYEQYF. As DNA, the CDR3 is TGTGCCAGCAGCCCCGGACAGGGGGCCTACGAGCAGTACTTC.

The genes are TRBV5-1 and TRBJ2-1; 10 bases fit TRBD1. The germline V gene encodes CDR1 SGHRS and CDR2 YFSETQ. V lost 3 bases to trimming and J lost 5 bases; unmatched junction nucleotides: 5. This CDR3 spans 15 amino acids. CDR3 nucleotide sequence: TGCGCCAGCAGCTCGGGACAGGGGTCCCACAATGAGCAGTTCTTC. Its protein is CASSSGQGSHNEQFF.

The rearrangement uses TRBV6-1 and TRBJ2-3; 7 bases map to TRBD2. Trimming took 4 bases from V and 0 from J; bases not matched to a gene: 1. Germline V gives CDR1 MNHNS, CDR2 SASEGT. CDR3 length: 14 amino acids. The CDR3 DNA reads TGTGCCAGCAGTGCTAGCGGAAGCACAGATACGCAGTATTTT. It encodes CASSASGSTDTQYF.

This clonotype came up many times. This chain joins TRBV20-1 and TRBJ2-7, with D unclear. CDR1 is DFQATT and CDR2 is SNEGSKA in the germline V gene (reference sequence). The CDR3 is 11 residues long. The V end lost 4 bases, the J end lost 2 bases, and 6 bases lay between the germline ends. CDR3 sequence (DNA): TGCAGTGCTACCGGGCCCTACGAGCAGTACTTC. The encoded protein is CSATGPYEQYF.

This clonotype was seen a handful of times. This chain connects TRBV2 to TRBJ2-1, with 9 bases identical to TRBD1. V was clipped by 6 bases and J by 5 bases; unmatched bases: 8. In germline, CDR1 is SNHLY, CDR2 FYNNEI. The CDR3 is made up of 15 amino acids. For the CDR3, the DNA is TGTGCCAGCAGCCGCGGACAGGGGCTTAACAATGAGCAGTTCTTC. Residues: CASSRGQGLNNEQFF.

By sample fraction, this clonotype is medium-sized. V usage is TRBV7-2 and J usage is TRBJ2-3; D gene ambiguous. The CDR3 consists of 13 residues. Trimming cost V 5 bases and J 2 bases, with 8 bases left between them. CDR1 SGHTA and CDR2 FQGNSA come from the germline V gene. As DNA, the CDR3 is TGTGCCAGCAGCCCCCCGTCCACAGATACGCAGTATTTT. Translation gives CASSPPSTDTQYF.

This clonotype was detected only a few times. This chain connects TRBV20-1 to TRBJ1-4, with D perhaps TRBD1 (6 bases). This CDR3 spans 12 amino acids. The ends were cut back, 7 bases at V and 7 bases at J, with 13 bases in the middle. Germline V CDR1 and CDR2: DFQATT, SNEGSKA (reference sequence). The DNA of the CDR3 is TGCAGTGTGGCAGGAGGGGGTGAAAAACTGTTTTTT. The encoded protein is CSVAGGGEKLFF.

Many counts were recorded for this clonotype. The chain combines TRBV5-1 with TRBJ2-3; D remains ambiguous. CDR1 and CDR2 from the germline V gene are SGHRS and YFSETQ. The length of the CDR3 is 15 residues. The V gene lost 2 bases and the J gene lost 2 bases, with 12 bases spanning the gap. This CDR3 is CASSFGRPFTDTQYF. As DNA, the CDR3 is TGCGCCAGCAGCTTCGGACGGCCGTTCACAGATACGCAGTATTTT.

This clonotype was observed a handful of times. The chain employs TRBV5-5 and TRBJ1-3, with D uncertain. Trimming pared 5 bases from V and 0 bases from J, leaving 12 bases between. Germline V CDR1 and CDR2: SGHKS, YYEKEE (reference sequence). This CDR3 comprises 15 residues. DNA of the CDR3: TGTGCCAGCAGTTCGACTCCCCGCTCTGGAAACACCATATATTTT. This translates into CASSSTPRSGNTIYF.

This clonotype was picked up many times. J is TRBJ2-1 and V is TRBV6-2 or TRBV6-3; TRBD2 agrees at 11 bases. The CDR3 is 15 residues long. Germline-derived CDR1 and CDR2 are MNHEY and SVGEGT. V shed 6 bases, J shed 6 bases, and the junction held 7 bases outside the gene matches. In DNA, the CDR3 is TGTGCCAGCAGGCTCGGACTAGCGGGTCTCAATGAGCAGTTCTTC. Protein sequence: CASRLGLAGLNEQFF.

This rearrangement joins TRBV6-1 to TRBJ1-5; a possible D gene is TRBD1 (5 bases). The V gene lost 3 bases and the J gene lost 6 bases, with 6 bases spanning the gap. This CDR3 region has 12 residues. Germline CDR1 MNHNS, CDR2 SASEGT. The CDR3 protein is CASSEQGQPQHF. In DNA, the CDR3 is TGTGCCAGCAGTGAGCAGGGTCAGCCCCAGCATTTT.

About this clonotype itself: This clone may be a read error of a much larger clone one base away. This sequence joins TRBV6-2 or TRBV6-3 and TRBJ1-1, with D maybe TRBD1 (5 bases). Germline-derived CDR1 and CDR2 are MNHEY and SVGEGT. CDR3 length: 17 amino acids. CDR3 sequence: CASSYHRGRAMNTEAIF. CDR3 coding DNA: TGTGCCAGCAGTTACCACCGGGGCAGGGCAATGAACACTGAAGCTATCTTT.

This clonotype has a handful of counts. The chain links TRBV7-2 to TRBJ1-1; no reliable D call. The CDR3 spans 15 residues. Germline assignment: CDR1 SGHTA and CDR2 FQGNSA. V shed 1 base and J shed 1 base, with 10 bases lying between them. CDR3: CASSLVGVRNTEAFF. CDR3 DNA sequence: TGTGCCAGCAGCTTAGTTGGTGTGAGGAACACTGAAGCTTTCTTT.

The V gene is TRBV12-3 or TRBV12-4, the J gene TRBJ1-1; the D gene is possibly TRBD1 (5 bases). V was clipped by 9 bases and J by 5 bases, with 13 bases between them. This CDR3 spans 12 amino acids. CDR3 sequence reads: CASHRWGTEAFF. Here the CDR3 DNA reads TGTGCCAGTCACCGATGGGGGACTGAAGCTTTCTTT.

This clonotype was found many times. The chain combines TRBV5-1 with TRBJ1-4; a possible D gene is TRBD1 (5 bases). Trimming stripped 3 bases from V and 6 bases from J, with 12 bases between. The germline V gene has CDR1 SGHRS and CDR2 YFSETQ. The CDR3 totals 14 residues. The CDR3 DNA sequence: TGCGCCAGCAGCTCGGACAAAGCGGATGAAAAACTGTTTTTT. Encoded protein: CASSSDKADEKLFF.